This TCR beta chain derives from a study of T cell repertoires in cytomegalovirus infection. Study information: CMV epitopes, recently identified HLA-C-restricted and well-studied HLA-B-restricted, were used. It can be stated that public TCR beta signatures indicated CMV infection as well as a matching HLA type.

TCRdb itself ran the reads through MiXCR, one entry per CDR3 protein. The sample holds 700,000 to 950,000 distinct CDR3 sequences, 32% seen once. Germline CDR1 SGHNT, CDR2 YYREEE (reference sequence). The CDR3 runs 13 residues. V shed 3 bases and J shed 2 bases, with 8 bases lying between them. About this clonotype itself: Its antigen is undetermined.

V gene TRBV5-4 combines with J gene TRBJ1-1, with a tentative D call TRBD1 (5 bases). This TCR was sampled from a human donor in good health (CMV status not recorded). Some clones in this sample may be carry-over from other donors' samples. This material consisted of cultured CD8+ T cells from PBMCs, taken from culture after CMV antigen stimulation. The CDR3: CASSWGDNTEAFF. Here the CDR3 DNA reads TGTGCCAGCAGCTGGGGGGATAACACTGAAGCTTTCTTT. Based on the CDR3 plus reference TRBV5-4 and TRBJ1-1, the full variable domain is ETGVTQSPTHLIKTRGQQVTLRCSSQSGHNTVSWYQQALGQGPQFIFQYYREEENGRGNFPPRFSGLQFPNYSSELNVNALELDDSALYLCASSWGDNTEAFFGQGTRLTVV.